The table lists the clone carrying this T cell receptor beta chain with a few counts. From germline, CDR1 is SGHVS and CDR2 FNYEAQ. V lost 1 base, J lost 6 bases, and 22 bases lay in between. The CDR3 length is 18 residues. The data originate from a study of CD8 T cells in ankylosing spondylitis. Each CDR3 protein gets one entry after TCRdb re-called the 5' RACE reads with MiXCR. The sample records under 300,000 distinct CDR3 sequences, around a tenth being singletons. This TCR was recovered from a male donor with ankylosing spondylitis or in good health (not recorded which). Source material: blood, either unsorted or a sorted T cell fraction (not recorded which). This sequence joins TRBV7-6 and TRBJ2-1; maybe TRBD2 (6 bases). CDR3 loop: CASSLVLVTRDWGNEQFF. CDR3 in DNA: TGTGCCAGCAGCTTAGTTTTGGTGACGCGGGACTGGGGCAATGAGCAGTTCTTC.